The rows below give T cell receptor beta chains drawn from one sample of a study of blood T cell repertoires in COVID-19. This table comes from immunoSEQ multiplex PCR, and its TCRdb copy is limited to in-frame clones, with some not included. The sample lists roughly 250,000 clones, around 83% occurring once. The material sequenced was peripheral blood. These receptors all come from a woman older than 75 with acute or convalescent COVID-19. Each CDR3 is given with its conserved first and last residue. D genes are given only for firm matches. Part of the rows lack a size; the others show once, few, many or a class for expanded clones.

j_gene | abundance | v_gene | d_gene | CDR3nt | CDR3aa
TRBJ1-4 | . | TRBV2 | TRBD1 | TGTGCCAGCAGGGAGAACAGGGGGCTTGCTAATGAAAAACTGTTTTTT | CASRENRGLANEKLFF
TRBJ2-5 | . | TRBV5-4 | . | TGTGCCAGCAGCCCCGGACAGCAAGAGACCCAGTACTTC | CASSPGQQETQYF
TRBJ1-6 | . | TRBV28 | . | TGTGCCAGCACCCTCACGACAGATTCACCCCTCCACTTT | CASTLTTDSPLHF
TRBJ2-7 | . | TRBV10-3 | TRBD1 | TGTGCCATAATGGACAGGACCCTCCCTAGGTGGGAGCAGTACTTC | CAIMDRTLPRWEQYF
TRBJ1-4 | . | TRBV3-1/TRBV3-2 | TRBD1 | TGTGCCAGCAGCCTGGGGACAGGGGGCCCCTATGAAAAACTGTTTTTT | CASSLGTGGPYEKLFF
TRBJ2-3 | . | TRBV29-1 | . | TGCAGCGGGGTTTCAGGTGGCCCAGATACGCAGTATTTT | CSGVSGGPDTQYF
TRBJ2-1 | . | TRBV29-1 | . | TGCAGCGTTGCCAGGGGCAATGAGCAGTTCTTC | CSVARGNEQFF
TRBJ1-1 | . | TRBV15 | . | TGTGCCACCAGCAGAGATCCAGGGTTGAACACTGAAGCTTTCTTT | CATSRDPGLNTEAFF
TRBJ2-7 | . | TRBV3-1/TRBV3-2 | TRBD2 | TGTGCCAGCAGCGGACTAGCCGAGCAGTACTTC | CASSGLAEQYF
TRBJ2-5 | once | TRBV4-1 | TRBD2 | TGCGCCAGCAGCCAAACTAGCGGGAGCTACCAAGAGACCCAGTACTTC | CASSQTSGSYQETQYF
TRBJ1-3 | . | TRBV19 | . | TGTGCCAGTAGTCCTCCAAGGACACTCTCTGGAAACACCATATATTTT | CASSPPRTLSGNTIYF
TRBJ1-6 | . | TRBV28 | . | TGTGCCAGCAGACCCGGAGGTGGTGGCATTTCACCCCTCCACTTT | CASRPGGGGISPLHF
TRBJ2-2 | . | TRBV5-1 | . | TGCGCCAGCAGCTTGGCCGCAGGGAACACCGGGGAGCTGTTTTTT | CASSLAAGNTGELFF
TRBJ1-6 | . | TRBV15 | TRBD1 | TGTGCCACCAGCCGAGGGGACAGCAGCAATTCACCCCTCCACTTT | CATSRGDSSNSPLHF
TRBJ2-1 | . | TRBV15 | TRBD2 | TGTGCCACCAGCAGAGATGCAGCGGGGGGGTACAATGAGCAGTTCTTC | CATSRDAAGGYNEQFF
TRBJ2-7 | . | TRBV15 | . | TGTGCCACCAGCAGAGCGGACAACGAGCAGTACTTC | CATSRADNEQYF
TRBJ1-5 | . | TRBV5-1 | TRBD1 | TGCGCCAGCAGCCCGGGACAGGGGGCGGGTCAGCCCCAGCATTTT | CASSPGQGAGQPQHF
TRBJ1-1 | few | TRBV19 | . | TGTGCCAGTAGTATTGAAGGGGCGAACACTGAAGCTTTCTTT | CASSIEGANTEAFF
TRBJ1-2 | . | TRBV28 | . | TGTGCCAGCAGTTTACAGGGGCCGCGGGGGTATGGCTACACCTTC | CASSLQGPRGYGYTF
TRBJ1-1 | . | TRBV10-3 | . | TGTGCCATCAGTGCTAACGGACCCGGACAGTTTGGGTTCACTGAAGCTTTCTTT | CAISANGPGQFGFTEAFF
TRBJ2-7 | . | TRBV7-8 | . | TGTGCCAGCAGCGAACGGCGATTAAGCCGGGACGAGCAGTACTTC | CASSERRLSRDEQYF
TRBJ2-5 | . | TRBV24-1 | TRBD2 | TGTGCCACCAGTGATTGGGGCGGGGGGTTGGAGACCCAGTACTTC | CATSDWGGGLETQYF
TRBJ1-3 | . | TRBV6-6 | . | TGTGCCAGCACCGTCTGGGACACCCGCTCTGGAAACACCATATATTTT | CASTVWDTRSGNTIYF
TRBJ1-4 | . | TRBV30 | TRBD1 | TGTGCCTGGAGGGGCCCCCGGGACAGGGCGGTGGGGAATTTAGAACTTCGGTGTGAAAAACTGTTTTTT | CAWRGPRDRAVGNLELRCEKLFF
TRBJ1-3 | . | TRBV5-1 | . | TGCGCCAGCAGCCCGGACGGGGCTGGAAACACCATATATTTT | CASSPDGAGNTIYF
TRBJ2-6 | once | TRBV6-9 | . | TGTGTCAGCACCCTTAGGGGTTCCGGGGCCAACGTCCTGACTTTC | CVSTLRGSGANVLTF
TRBJ2-7 | . | TRBV5-5 | . | TGTGCCAGCAGCTTGGTGGGGCAGGGTTGGGAGCAGTACTTC | CASSLVGQGWEQYF
TRBJ1-6 | . | TRBV5-4 | TRBD1 | TGTGCCAGCAGCCCCGGGACAGGGTATAATTCACCCCTCCACTTT | CASSPGTGYNSPLHF
TRBJ1-1 | . | TRBV5-1 | TRBD1 | TGCGCCAGCACCTCCGCGACAGGGGGCACTGAAGCTTTCTTT | CASTSATGGTEAFF
TRBJ2-1 | . | TRBV5-1 | . | TGCGCCAGCAGCTACTACTCGGGGGAGCACAATGAGCAGTTCTTC | CASSYYSGEHNEQFF
TRBJ2-3 | . | TRBV28 | . | TGTGCCAGCAGTTTCGGGGATTTCACAGATACGCAGTATTTT | CASSFGDFTDTQYF
TRBJ2-6 | . | TRBV28 | TRBD1 | TGTGCCAGCAGCAAGGACAGGGACTCTGGGGCCAACGTCCTGACTTTC | CASSKDRDSGANVLTF
TRBJ2-3 | . | TRBV19 | TRBD1 | TGTGCCAGTAGTACCAGACAGGGGGCAGATACGCAGTATTTT | CASSTRQGADTQYF
TRBJ2-2 | . | TRBV5-4 | TRBD2 | TGTGCCAGCAGCTTGGCCCCTGTTCGGGGGGCCGGGGAGCTGTTTTTT | CASSLAPVRGAGELFF
TRBJ1-5 | . | TRBV29-1 | TRBD1 | TGCAGCGTTGGACAGGGAGGCAATCAGCCCCAGCATTTT | CSVGQGGNQPQHF
TRBJ1-2 | . | TRBV30 | TRBD1 | TGTGCCTGGAGTTACAGGGGCAATGAAGGCTACACCTTC | CAWSYRGNEGYTF
TRBJ2-5 | many | TRBV30 | . | TGTGCCTGGGGGGGAGGGGGACTCGGGGAGACCCAGTACTTC | CAWGGGGLGETQYF
TRBJ1-5 | . | TRBV30 | TRBD1 | TGTGCCTGGGGGGCAGGGGGCAACCAGCCCCAGCATTTT | CAWGAGGNQPQHF
TRBJ2-7 | . | TRBV19 | TRBD1 | TGTGCCAGTAGTACCCGGGACAGGGGGCGAGACGAGCAGTACTTC | CASSTRDRGRDEQYF
TRBJ2-3 | few | TRBV24-1 | TRBD1 | TGTGCCACCAGTGATCCCGGGACAGGGTACACAGATACGCAGTATTTT | CATSDPGTGYTDTQYF
TRBJ1-1 | . | TRBV9 | . | TGTGCCAGCAGTTCCGGTAGTCGGAGCACTGAAGCTTTCTTT | CASSSGSRSTEAFF
TRBJ1-4 | few | TRBV6-6 | . | TGTGCCAGCAGATTATCGGGGTCAGACGAAAAACTGTTTTTT | CASRLSGSDEKLFF
TRBJ2-3 | . | TRBV11-2 | TRBD2 | TGTGCCAGCAGCCGACTAGCGGGGGGGCCGGGGGATACGCAGTATTTT | CASSRLAGGPGDTQYF
TRBJ2-1 | once | TRBV6-5 | . | TGTGCCAGTAGAAACTCGGGACTCCCAGCCCATGAGCAGTTCTTC | CASRNSGLPAHEQFF
TRBJ2-1 | . | TRBV7-2 | TRBD1 | TGTGCCAGCAGCTCGCCTTTAGACAGGGGCAGGGACAATGAGCAGTTCTTC | CASSSPLDRGRDNEQFF
TRBJ1-2 | . | TRBV12-3/TRBV12-4 | . | TGTGCCAGCAGGCTTACAGGGACCGATGGCTACACCTTC | CASRLTGTDGYTF
TRBJ2-5 | . | TRBV5-1 | TRBD1 | TGCGCCAGCAGCTCAGGACAGGGGGTGGATGAGACCCAGTACTTC | CASSSGQGVDETQYF
TRBJ2-2 | . | TRBV7-3 | . | TGTGCCAGCAGCTCAAGACCAGGGATATTAAACACCGGGGAGCTGTTTTTT | CASSSRPGILNTGELFF
TRBJ2-1 | . | TRBV24-1 | . | TGTGCCACCAGTGATTCGGGACTCTCTCTCGGGGATGAGCAGTTCTTC | CATSDSGLSLGDEQFF
TRBJ2-2 | once | TRBV18 | . | TGTGCCAGCTCGCTGAGGAGGGGTTCATCGTCCGGGGAGCTGTTTTTT | CASSLRRGSSSGELFF
TRBJ1-1 | . | TRBV27 | . | TGTGCCAGCGCAGGAATCCTGAACACTGAAGCTTTCTTT | CASAGILNTEAFF
TRBJ1-2 | . | TRBV5-6 | . | TGTGCCAGCAGCTTGCCCGGACAGTTTTTTGGCTACACCTTC | CASSLPGQFFGYTF
TRBJ2-1 | . | TRBV18 | . | TGTGCCAGCTCACGGGCGTCACAAAATGAGCAGTTCTTC | CASSRASQNEQFF
TRBJ1-5 | . | TRBV10-1 | . | TGCGCCAGCAGCGGGAATAATCAGCCCCAGCATTTT | CASSGNNQPQHF
TRBJ1-4 | . | TRBV28 | . | TGTGCCAGCACCAACGGTGAAAAACTGTTTTTT | CASTNGEKLFF
TRBJ1-6 | . | TRBV28 | . | TGTGCCAGCAGTTTATTTCCAAGATCGAGCTCCTATAATTCACCCCTCCACTTT | CASSLFPRSSSYNSPLHF
TRBJ2-3 | . | TRBV29-1 | . | TGCAGCGTTAGACGGGGTGCGGATACGCAGTATTTT | CSVRRGADTQYF
TRBJ1-1 | . | TRBV20-1 | . | TGCAGTGCTAGAGAGGGGGCCAGAGCTTTCTTT | CSAREGARAFF